The rows below give T cell receptor beta chains drawn from one sample of a study of T-cell memory formation after mild COVID-19. One entry per CDR3 protein, called by TCRdb with MiXCR from the 5' RACE reads. The repertoire consists of 300,000 to 350,000 distinct CDR3 sequences, with 14% occurring once and the leading ten covering 20% to 25%. The sequencing input was PBMCs or a T cell subset sorted from them (not recorded which). All receptors come from a man younger than 35 who had mild COVID-19 (a few samples of this study predate the infection). Cell type and time point are not known. CDR3s include the opening cysteine and the closing phenylalanine or tryptophan. The D gene is left open where the match is weak. Clone size is not always given. Where it is, it says once, few, many or a class for expanded clones.

j_gene,d_gene,v_gene,abundance,CDR3aa,CDR3nt
TRBJ1-6,-,TRBV11-2,few,CASSLGQSWNSPLHF,TGTGCCAGCAGCTTAGGACAGTCGTGGAATTCACCCCTCCACTTT
TRBJ2-7,TRBD1,TRBV9,-,CASSATHGRGTGGNEQYF,TGTGCCAGCAGCGCTACCCACGGGAGGGGGACAGGGGGCAACGAGCAGTACTTC
TRBJ2-3,TRBD2,TRBV27,few,CASSFVGGGPPDTQYF,TGTGCCAGCAGTTTTGTTGGCGGGGGTCCCCCAGATACGCAGTATTTT
TRBJ2-3,TRBD2,TRBV6-2/TRBV6-3,-,CASAQRLAATDTQYF,TGTGCCAGCGCCCAGAGACTAGCGGCCACAGATACGCAGTATTTT
TRBJ2-3,-,TRBV20-1,-,CSASGGNTDTQYF,TGCAGTGCTAGCGGGGGCAACACAGATACGCAGTATTTT
TRBJ1-6,-,TRBV5-1,few,CASSLTRNSPLHF,TGCGCCAGCAGCTTAACCAGGAATTCACCCCTCCACTTT
TRBJ2-4,-,TRBV5-1,many,CASSILGAGGDIQYF,TGCGCCAGCAGCATCCTAGGGGCCGGAGGAGACATTCAGTACTTC
TRBJ2-1,-,TRBV6-6,few,CASKSSYNEQFF,TGTGCCAGCAAAAGCTCCTACAATGAGCAGTTCTTC
TRBJ1-1,-,TRBV7-2,-,CASSLKGWAEAFF,TGTGCCAGCAGCTTAAAAGGTTGGGCTGAAGCTTTCTTT
TRBJ1-1,-,TRBV7-2,few,CASSLAQGRAEAFF,TGTGCCAGCAGCTTAGCGCAGGGACGAGCAGAAGCTTTCTTT
TRBJ1-6,-,TRBV7-2,-,CASGTFADSPLHF,TGTGCCAGCGGGACTTTCGCGGATTCACCCCTCCACTTT
TRBJ2-1,-,TRBV4-1,-,CASSPYNNEQFF,TGCGCCAGCAGCCCCTACAACAATGAGCAGTTCTTC
TRBJ2-1,TRBD2,TRBV7-3,-,CASSPLGLAGNYEQFF,TGTGCCAGCAGCCCACTGGGACTAGCGGGGAATTATGAGCAGTTCTTC
TRBJ2-3,-,TRBV12-5,few,CASGLRSAQPRGTDTQYF,TGTGCTAGTGGTTTGAGGTCCGCGCAGCCTCGTGGCACAGATACGCAGTATTTT
TRBJ1-6,TRBD1,TRBV5-1,-,CASRTTQGIGSPLHF,TGCGCCAGCAGGACCACACAGGGGATAGGGTCACCCCTCCACTTT
TRBJ2-3,-,TRBV11-2,few,CASSFSLPGTDTQYF,TGTGCCAGCAGCTTCTCGCTCCCTGGCACAGATACGCAGTATTTT
TRBJ2-7,-,TRBV10-3,-,CAISEYSYEQYF,TGTGCCATCAGTGAATATTCCTACGAGCAGTACTTC
TRBJ2-5,-,TRBV20-1,few,CSVPPPLGETQYF,TGCAGTGTCCCCCCGCCTCTCGGAGAGACCCAGTACTTC
TRBJ2-3,-,TRBV9,-,CASSVGGESTDTQYF,TGTGCCAGCAGCGTAGGAGGGGAGAGCACAGATACGCAGTATTTT